This T cell receptor (beta chain) was sequenced during a study of control samples from healthy donors and cancer patients. Trimming at V came to 6 bases and at J to 3 bases, leaving 6 bases not matched to a gene. CDR1 and CDR2 from the germline V gene are MNHEY and SVGAGI. The length of the CDR3 is 14 residues. In its sample, this clone was seen once. TCRdb keeps only in-frame clones here, not all; method: immunoSEQ multiplex PCR. The top ten clones hold about 2.6% of a sample with some 120,000 clones, about 94% of them seen once. The sample comprised blood. This clonotype originated in a young man in good health. This chain joins TRBV6-5 and TRBJ2-7; 9 positions match TRBD2. The DNA for the CDR3 is TGTGCCAGCAGGGAGCGGGGGGCCTACTACGAGCAGTACTTC. Translation: CASRERGAYYEQYF.